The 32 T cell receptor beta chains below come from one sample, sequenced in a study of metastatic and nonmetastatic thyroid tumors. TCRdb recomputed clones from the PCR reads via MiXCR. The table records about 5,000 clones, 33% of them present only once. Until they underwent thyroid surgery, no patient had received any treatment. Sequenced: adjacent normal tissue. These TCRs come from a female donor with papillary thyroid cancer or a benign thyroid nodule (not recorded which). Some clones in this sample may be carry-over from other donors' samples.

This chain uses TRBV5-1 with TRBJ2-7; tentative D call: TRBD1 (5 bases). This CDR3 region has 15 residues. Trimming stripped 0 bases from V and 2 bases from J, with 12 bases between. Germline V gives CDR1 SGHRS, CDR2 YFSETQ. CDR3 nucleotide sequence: TGCGCCAGCAGCTTGGGGCAGGGATTGACCTACGAGCAGTACTTC. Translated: CASSLGQGLTYEQYF.

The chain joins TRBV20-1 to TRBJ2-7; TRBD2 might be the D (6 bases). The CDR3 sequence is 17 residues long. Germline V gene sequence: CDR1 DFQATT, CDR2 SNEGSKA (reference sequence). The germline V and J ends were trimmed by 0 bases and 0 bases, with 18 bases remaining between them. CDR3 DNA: TGCAGTGCTAGAGATCCCTTCAAGCGGGCAAGCTCCTACGAGCAGTACTTC. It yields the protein CSARDPFKRASSYEQYF.

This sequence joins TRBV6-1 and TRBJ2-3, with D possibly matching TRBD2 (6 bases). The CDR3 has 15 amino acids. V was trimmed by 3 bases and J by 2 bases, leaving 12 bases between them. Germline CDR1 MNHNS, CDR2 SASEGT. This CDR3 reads CASSDRGGVTDTQYF. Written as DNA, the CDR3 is TGTGCCAGCAGTGACCGGGGAGGAGTCACAGATACGCAGTATTTT.

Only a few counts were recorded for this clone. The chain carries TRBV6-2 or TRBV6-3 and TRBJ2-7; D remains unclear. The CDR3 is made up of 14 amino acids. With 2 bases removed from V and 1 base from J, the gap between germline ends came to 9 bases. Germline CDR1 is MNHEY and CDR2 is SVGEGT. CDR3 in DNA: TGTGCCAGCAGTTACCACCAGGCTTCCTACGAGCAGTACTTC. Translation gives CASSYHQASYEQYF.

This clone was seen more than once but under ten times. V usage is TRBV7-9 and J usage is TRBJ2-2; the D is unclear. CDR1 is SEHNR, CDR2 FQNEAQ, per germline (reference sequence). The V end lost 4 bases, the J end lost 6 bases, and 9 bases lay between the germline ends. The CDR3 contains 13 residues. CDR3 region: CASSYGVAGELFF. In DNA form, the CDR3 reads TGTGCCAGCAGCTATGGGGTAGCCGGGGAGCTGTTTTTT.

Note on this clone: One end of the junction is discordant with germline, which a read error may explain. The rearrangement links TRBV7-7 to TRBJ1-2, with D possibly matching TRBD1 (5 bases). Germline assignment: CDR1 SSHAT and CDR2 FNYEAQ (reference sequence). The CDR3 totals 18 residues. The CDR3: CASSLDLDNLPSNYGYTF. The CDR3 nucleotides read TGTGCTAGCAGCTTAGACCTGGACAACCTACCCTCCAACTATGGCTACACCTTC.

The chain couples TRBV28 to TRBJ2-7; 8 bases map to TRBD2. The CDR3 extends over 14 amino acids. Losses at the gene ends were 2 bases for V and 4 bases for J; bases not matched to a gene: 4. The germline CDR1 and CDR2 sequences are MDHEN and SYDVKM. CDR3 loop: CASSLEAGAYEQYV. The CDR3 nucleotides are TGTGCCAGCAGTTTAGAAGCGGGAGCTTACGAGCAGTACGTC.

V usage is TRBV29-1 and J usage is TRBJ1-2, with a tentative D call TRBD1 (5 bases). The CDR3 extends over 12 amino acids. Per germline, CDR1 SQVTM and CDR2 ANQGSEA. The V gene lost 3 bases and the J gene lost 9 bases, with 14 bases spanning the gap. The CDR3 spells CSVEVRVGRYTF. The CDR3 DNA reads TGCAGCGTTGAGGTCAGGGTTGGGCGCTACACCTTC.

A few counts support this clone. CDR3 in DNA: TGTGCCAGCAGTTCCTCGACTAGCGGGAGGATCGGGGAGCTGTTTTTT. Protein: CASSSSTSGRIGELFF. The chain uses TRBV12-3 or TRBV12-4 and TRBJ2-2; 13 bases are a match to TRBD2. This CDR3 region has 16 residues. Unmatched junction bases numbered 6, after V lost 4 bases and J lost 7 bases.

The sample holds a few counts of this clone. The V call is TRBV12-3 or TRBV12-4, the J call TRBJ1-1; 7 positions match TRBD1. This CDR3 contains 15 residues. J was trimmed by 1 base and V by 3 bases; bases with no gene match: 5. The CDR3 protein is CASSFIQGENTEAFF. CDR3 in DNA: TGTGCCAGCAGTTTTATCCAGGGGGAGAACACTGAAGCTTTCTTT.

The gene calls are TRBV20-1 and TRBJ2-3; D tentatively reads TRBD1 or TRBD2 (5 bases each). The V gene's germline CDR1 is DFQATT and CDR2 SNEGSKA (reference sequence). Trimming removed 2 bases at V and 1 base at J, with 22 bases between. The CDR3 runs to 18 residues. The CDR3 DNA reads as TGCAGTGCTAGACCGGCTGAGGTCGGGGCGAAGGGCACAGATACGCAGTATTTT. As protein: CSARPAEVGAKGTDTQYF.

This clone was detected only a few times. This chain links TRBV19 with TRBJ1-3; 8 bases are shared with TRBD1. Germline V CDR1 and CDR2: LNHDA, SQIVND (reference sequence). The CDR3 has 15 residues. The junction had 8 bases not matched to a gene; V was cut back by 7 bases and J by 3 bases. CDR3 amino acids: CASTKDRGNGNTIYF. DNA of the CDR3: TGTGCCAGTACCAAAGACAGGGGAAATGGAAACACCATATATTTT.

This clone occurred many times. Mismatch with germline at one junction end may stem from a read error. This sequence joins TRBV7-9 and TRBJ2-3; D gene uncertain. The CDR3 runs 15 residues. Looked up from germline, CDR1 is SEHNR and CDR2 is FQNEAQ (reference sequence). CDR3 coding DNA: TGTGCCAGCAGCTTTGTTGAGAGTTACACAGATACGCAGTTTTTT. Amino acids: CASSFVESYTDTQFF. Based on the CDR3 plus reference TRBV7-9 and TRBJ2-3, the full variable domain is DTGVSQNPRHKITKRGQNVTFRCDPISEHNRLYWYRQTLGQGPEFLTYFQNEAQLEKSRLLSDRFSAERPKGSFSTLEIQRTEQGDSAMYLCASSFVESYTDTQFFGPGTRLTVL.

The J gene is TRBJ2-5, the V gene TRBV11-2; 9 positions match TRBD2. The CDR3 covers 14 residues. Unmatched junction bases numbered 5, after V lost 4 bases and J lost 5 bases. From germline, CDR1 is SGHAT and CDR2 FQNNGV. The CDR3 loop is CASSSLAGAETQYF. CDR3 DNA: TGTGCCAGCAGCTCTTTAGCGGGAGCGGAGACCCAGTACTTC.

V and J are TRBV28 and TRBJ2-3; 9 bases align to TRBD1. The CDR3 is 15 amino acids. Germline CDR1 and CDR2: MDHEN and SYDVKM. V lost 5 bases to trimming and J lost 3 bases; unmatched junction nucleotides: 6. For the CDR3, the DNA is TGTGCCAGCAGTCCTGGGACAGGGAGGACAGATACGCAGTATTTT. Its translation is CASSPGTGRTDTQYF.

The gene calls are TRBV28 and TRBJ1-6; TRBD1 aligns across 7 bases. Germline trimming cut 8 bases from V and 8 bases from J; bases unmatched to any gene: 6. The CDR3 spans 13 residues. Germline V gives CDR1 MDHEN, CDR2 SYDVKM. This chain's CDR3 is CASGQVAHSPLHF. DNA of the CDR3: TGTGCCAGCGGACAGGTCGCCCATTCACCCCTCCACTTT. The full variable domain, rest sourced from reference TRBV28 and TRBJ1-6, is DVKVTQSSRYLVKRTGEKVFLECVQDMDHENMFWYRQDPGLGLRLIYFSYDVKMKEKGDIPEGYSVSREKKERFSLILESASTNQTSMYLCASGQVAHSPLHFGNGTRLTVT.

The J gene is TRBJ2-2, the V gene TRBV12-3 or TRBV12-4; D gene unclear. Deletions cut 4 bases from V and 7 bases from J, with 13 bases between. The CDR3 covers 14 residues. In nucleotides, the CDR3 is TGTGCCAGCAGTTACTCGTTGGGCAGCGGGGAGCTGTTTTTT. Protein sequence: CASSYSLGSGELFF.

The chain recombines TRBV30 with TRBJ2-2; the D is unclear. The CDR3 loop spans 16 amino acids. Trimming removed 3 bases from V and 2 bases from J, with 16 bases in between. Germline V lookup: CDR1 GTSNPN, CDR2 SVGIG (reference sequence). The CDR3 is CAWRDLRLGNTGELFF. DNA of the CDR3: TGTGCCTGGAGGGATTTAAGGCTTGGAAACACCGGGGAGCTGTTTTTT.

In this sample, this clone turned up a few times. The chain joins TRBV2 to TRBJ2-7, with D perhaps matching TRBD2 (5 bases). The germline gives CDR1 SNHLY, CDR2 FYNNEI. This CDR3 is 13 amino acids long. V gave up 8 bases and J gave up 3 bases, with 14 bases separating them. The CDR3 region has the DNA TGTGCCAGCGCTAAAGGTCGGGACTACGAGCAGTACTTC. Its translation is CASAKGRDYEQYF.

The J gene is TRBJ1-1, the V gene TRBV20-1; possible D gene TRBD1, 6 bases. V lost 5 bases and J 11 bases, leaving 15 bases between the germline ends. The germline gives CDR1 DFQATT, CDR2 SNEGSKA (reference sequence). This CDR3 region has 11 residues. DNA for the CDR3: TGCAGTGCTGGAGGGACAAGTGGCGCTTTCTTT. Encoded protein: CSAGGTSGAFF.

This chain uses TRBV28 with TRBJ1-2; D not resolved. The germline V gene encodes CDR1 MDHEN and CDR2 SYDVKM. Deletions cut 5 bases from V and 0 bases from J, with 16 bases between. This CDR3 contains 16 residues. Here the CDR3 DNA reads TGTGCCAGCAGTGCGCCGCGGGTCGGATCTAACTATGGCTACACCTTC. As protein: CASSAPRVGSNYGYTF.

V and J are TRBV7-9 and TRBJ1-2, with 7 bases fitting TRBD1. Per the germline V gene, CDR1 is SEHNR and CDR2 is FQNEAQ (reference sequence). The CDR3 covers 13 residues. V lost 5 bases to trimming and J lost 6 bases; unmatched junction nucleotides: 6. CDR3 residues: CASSPGQNDGYTF. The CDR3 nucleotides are TGTGCCAGCAGCCCGGGACAGAACGATGGCTACACCTTC.

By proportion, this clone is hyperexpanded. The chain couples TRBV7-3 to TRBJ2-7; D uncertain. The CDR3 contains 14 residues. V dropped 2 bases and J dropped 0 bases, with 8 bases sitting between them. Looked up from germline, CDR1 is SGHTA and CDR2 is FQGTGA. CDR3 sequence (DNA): TGTGCCAGCAGCTTATATACGGGCTCCTACGAGCAGTACTTC. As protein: CASSLYTGSYEQYF.

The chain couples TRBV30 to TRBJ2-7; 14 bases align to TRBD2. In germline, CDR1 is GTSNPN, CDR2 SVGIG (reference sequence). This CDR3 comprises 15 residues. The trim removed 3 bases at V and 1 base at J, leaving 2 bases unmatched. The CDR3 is CAWRRTSGGSYEQYF. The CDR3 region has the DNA TGTGCCTGGAGAAGGACTAGCGGGGGGTCCTACGAGCAGTACTTC.

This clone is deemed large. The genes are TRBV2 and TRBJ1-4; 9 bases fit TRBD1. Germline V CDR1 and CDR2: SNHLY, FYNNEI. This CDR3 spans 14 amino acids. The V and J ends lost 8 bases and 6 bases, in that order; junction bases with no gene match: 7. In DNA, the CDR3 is TGTGCCAGCGCCACAGGGGGCCGCTATGAAAAACTGTTTTTT. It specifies CASATGGRYEKLFF.

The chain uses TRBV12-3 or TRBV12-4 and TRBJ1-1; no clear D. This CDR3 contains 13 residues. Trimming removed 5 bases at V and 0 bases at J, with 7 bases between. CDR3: CASSKDLNTEAFF. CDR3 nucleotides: TGTGCCAGCAGTAAGGACCTGAACACTGAAGCTTTCTTT.

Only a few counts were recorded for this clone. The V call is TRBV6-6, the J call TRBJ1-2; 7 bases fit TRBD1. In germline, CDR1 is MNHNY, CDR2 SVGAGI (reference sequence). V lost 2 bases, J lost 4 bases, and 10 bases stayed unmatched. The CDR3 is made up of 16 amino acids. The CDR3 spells CASSYDSRQGSYGYTF. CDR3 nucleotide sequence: TGTGCCAGCAGTTACGATTCCCGACAGGGAAGCTATGGCTACACCTTC.

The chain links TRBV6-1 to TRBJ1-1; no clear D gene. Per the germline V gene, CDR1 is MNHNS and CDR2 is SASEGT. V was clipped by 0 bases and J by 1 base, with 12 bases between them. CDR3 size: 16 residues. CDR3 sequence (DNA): TGTGCCAGCAGTGAAGCGCTGCTAATCAGGAACACTGAAGCTTTCTTT. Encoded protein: CASSEALLIRNTEAFF.

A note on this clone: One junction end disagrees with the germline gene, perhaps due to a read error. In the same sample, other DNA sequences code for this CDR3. The CDR3 DNA sequence: TGTGCCAGCAGCTTAGTGTACCCGGGACAGGGGGCGCAGGATGAAAAACTATTTTTT. Translation: CASSLVYPGQGAQDEKLFF. The chain recombines TRBV11-2 with TRBJ1-4; 12 positions agree with TRBD1. Germline V CDR1 and CDR2: SGHAT, FQNNGV. The CDR3 has 19 residues. Complete variable domain (other parts from reference TRBV11-2 and TRBJ1-4): EAGVAQSPRYKIIEKRQSVAFWCNPISGHATLYWYQQILGQGPKLLIQFQNNGVVDDSQLPKDRFSAERLKGVDSTLKIQPAKLEDSAVYLCASSLVYPGQGAQDEKLFFGSGTQLSVL.

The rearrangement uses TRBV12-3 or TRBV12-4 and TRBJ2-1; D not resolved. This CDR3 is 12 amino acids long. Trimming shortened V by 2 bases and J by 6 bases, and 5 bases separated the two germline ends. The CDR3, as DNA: TGTGCCAGCAGTTTATGGGGCAATGAGCAGTTCTTC. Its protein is CASSLWGNEQFF.

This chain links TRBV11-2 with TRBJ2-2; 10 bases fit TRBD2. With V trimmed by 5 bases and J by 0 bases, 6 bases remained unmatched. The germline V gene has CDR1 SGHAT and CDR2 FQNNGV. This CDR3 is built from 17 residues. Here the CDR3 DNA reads TGTGCCAGCAGCCCTTGGACTAGCGGTTCGAACACCGGGGAGCTGTTTTTT. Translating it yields CASSPWTSGSNTGELFF.

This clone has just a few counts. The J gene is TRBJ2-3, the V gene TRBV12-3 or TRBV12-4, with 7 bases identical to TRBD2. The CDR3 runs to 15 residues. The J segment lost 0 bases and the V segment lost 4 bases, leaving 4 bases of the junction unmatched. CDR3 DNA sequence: TGTGCCAGCAGTTATAGCGGGTCTAGCACAGATACGCAGTATTTT. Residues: CASSYSGSSTDTQYF.